This T cell receptor beta chain comes out of a study of blood T cell repertoires in COVID-19. Study-level background: The United States, Italy and Spain supplied acute and convalescent COVID-19 samples. T cells, B-cell-depleted T cells, or PBMCs provided the cDNA or gDNA that served as material.

Germline-derived CDR1 and CDR2 are SGHRS and YFSETQ. The junction had 2 bases not matched to a gene; V was cut back by 2 bases and J by 3 bases. The CDR3 is made up of 14 amino acids. In the study's own analysis: Estimated nucleated cell counts came from reference gene primer amplification. Libraries were prepared by immunoSEQ multiplex PCR; TCRdb keeps only in-frame clonotypes and omits some of them. V and J calls and clone size follow that table, whereas D and trimming were derived from the DNA. Of about 190,000 clones in the sample, under 90% were seen once. This rearrangement joins TRBV5-1 to TRBJ2-3, with 8 nucleotides matching TRBD2. The sequencing sample was made of peripheral blood. The source is a human donor in a cohort sampled during active COVID-19. CDR3 DNA: TGCGCCAGCAGCTTTTCGGGGGGGACAGATACGCAGTATTTT. It is translated as CASSFSGGTDTQYF.